A selection of T cell receptor beta chains follows, all from one sample in a study of blood T cell repertoires in COVID-19. Using immunoSEQ multiplex PCR, the repertoire was profiled, and TCRdb retains in-frame clones only, with some absent. The data contain roughly 73,000 clones, roughly 89% of them singletons. Sequencing used peripheral blood. These receptors were obtained from an elderly man with acute or convalescent COVID-19. Both conserved end residues are trimmed from each CDR3. Each record gives: V gene, CDR3 protein.

V gene: TRBV5-1; CDR3 protein: ASSLQGDYGYT
V gene: TRBV7-8; CDR3 protein: ASSLVERQPQH
V gene: TRBV27; CDR3 protein: ASSLSRDTEAF
V gene: TRBV7-6; CDR3 protein: ASSPLGQGDHNEQF
V gene: TRBV19; CDR3 protein: ASSIPGGPSYEQY
V gene: TRBV3-1/TRBV3-2; CDR3 protein: ASSQGAAYGYT
V gene: TRBV5-1; CDR3 protein: ASSGLGTSEETQY
V gene: TRBV5-6; CDR3 protein: ASSLQGSYGYT
V gene: TRBV2; CDR3 protein: ASGGKGDSYYGYT
V gene: TRBV7-3; CDR3 protein: ASSYEAWGQNSPLH
V gene: TRBV24-1; CDR3 protein: ATTSGQGRGYT
V gene: TRBV10-3; CDR3 protein: AAGAQFNQPQH
V gene: TRBV5-1; CDR3 protein: ASSPSAGSYNEQF
V gene: TRBV5-4; CDR3 protein: ASSLVQGNTEAF
V gene: TRBV10-2; CDR3 protein: ASSSTSGGYNEQF
V gene: TRBV25-1; CDR3 protein: ASSRTGNYGYT
V gene: TRBV19; CDR3 protein: ASTPLGLRDYGYT
V gene: TRBV7-3; CDR3 protein: ASSPGHSGNTIY
V gene: TRBV19; CDR3 protein: ASSPRDRGRSNEKLF
V gene: TRBV18; CDR3 protein: ASSPGGTDSGNTIY
V gene: TRBV19; CDR3 protein: ASSILGTDSNQPQH
V gene: TRBV27; CDR3 protein: ASSLGAANEQY
V gene: TRBV29-1; CDR3 protein: SVARTGENIQY
V gene: TRBV9; CDR3 protein: ASSVAITDSPLH
V gene: TRBV5-4; CDR3 protein: ASSLPGGAEKDTQY
V gene: TRBV11-2; CDR3 protein: ASSLGQNYEQY
V gene: TRBV5-5; CDR3 protein: ASSLTGASGGYT
V gene: TRBV5-4; CDR3 protein: ASSWGGGTSGRGEQY
V gene: TRBV28; CDR3 protein: ASSVTGGRNYGYT
V gene: TRBV4-1; CDR3 protein: ASSPSLPGLWATNEKLF
V gene: TRBV18; CDR3 protein: ASSPPIIGSNYGYT
V gene: TRBV18; CDR3 protein: ASSPGATNEKLF
V gene: TRBV5-4; CDR3 protein: ASSYSLGLNTEAF
V gene: TRBV2; CDR3 protein: ASSESGVVPDTQY
V gene: TRBV19; CDR3 protein: ASNDGGQLQNSPLH
V gene: TRBV18; CDR3 protein: ASSETGDTQY
V gene: TRBV2; CDR3 protein: ASSKLADTQY
V gene: TRBV3-1/TRBV3-2; CDR3 protein: ASSQDSRGSHEQY
V gene: TRBV3-1/TRBV3-2; CDR3 protein: ASSQSGVGNQPQH
V gene: TRBV2; CDR3 protein: ASSEMGQGRAEAF
V gene: TRBV4-1; CDR3 protein: ASSEDQGQGYSPLH
V gene: TRBV7-9; CDR3 protein: ASTLINAMNTEAF
V gene: TRBV19; CDR3 protein: ASSSPRLNTEAF
V gene: TRBV19; CDR3 protein: ASSQRTVPDTQY
V gene: TRBV5-4; CDR3 protein: ASSPPGLAGGDEQY
V gene: TRBV5-5; CDR3 protein: ASSLSYLGNQPQH
V gene: TRBV5-6; CDR3 protein: ASSKDRAYEQY
V gene: TRBV18; CDR3 protein: ASSVGQGVTNEQF
V gene: TRBV7-9; CDR3 protein: ASSPDTSYGYT
V gene: TRBV3-1/TRBV3-2; CDR3 protein: ASSQPDRAGSPLH
V gene: TRBV2; CDR3 protein: ASSDGAASYNEQF
V gene: TRBV10-1; CDR3 protein: ASSESRSSTGELF
V gene: TRBV6-1; CDR3 protein: ASSDQGHSTDTQY
V gene: TRBV24-1; CDR3 protein: ATSAPGQGRTNEQF
V gene: TRBV2; CDR3 protein: ASSEAGISGNTIY
V gene: TRBV15; CDR3 protein: ATSRGRGQPQH